The 13 T cell receptor beta chains below come from one sample, sequenced in a study of shared clonotypes between healthy human individuals. Measured with immunoSEQ multiplex PCR; TCRdb has only the in-frame clones, and not every one. The sample consists of 2 million to 2.5 million clones, 90% to 95% of them appearing once. Sequenced input: naive CD4+ T cells from PBMCs. The subset here: CD45RA+ positively selected. Receptor source: a man aged 18 to 29 in good health. Some clones in this sample may be carry-over from other donors' samples.

This clone was seen only once. V and J are TRBV14 and TRBJ2-7, with D maybe TRBD2 (5 bases). Trimming removed 5 bases from V and 3 bases from J, with 14 bases in between. The CDR3 is made up of 14 amino acids. Germline CDR1 reads SGHDN; CDR2 reads FVKESK. DNA of the CDR3: TGTGCCAGCAGCTTAGGACGGGCGGGCTACGAGCAGTACTTC. As protein: CASSLGRAGYEQYF.

J is TRBJ2-3 and V is TRBV7-3; TRBD1 agrees at 7 bases. Germline lookup yields CDR1 SGHTA and CDR2 FQGTGA. Trimming took 5 bases from V and 0 from J; bases not matched to a gene: 5. This CDR3 is 15 amino acids long. The CDR3 region has the DNA TGTGCCAGCAGCCAAACAGGGGCTAGCACAGATACGCAGTATTTT. It codes for CASSQTGASTDTQYF.

CDR3 nucleotides: TGTGCCAGCAGCTGGGATGGACGTTCTAACTATGGCTACACCTTC. Protein: CASSWDGRSNYGYTF. The V call is TRBV7-9, the J call TRBJ1-2; no firm D call. V lost 4 bases, J lost 0 bases, and 12 bases lay in between. Germline V lookup: CDR1 SEHNR, CDR2 FQNEAQ (reference sequence). The CDR3 runs to 15 residues.

The chain carries TRBV5-1 and TRBJ2-7; a possible D gene is TRBD1 (6 bases). V was cut by 4 bases and J by 3 bases, with 14 bases left in between. The CDR3 runs 14 residues. Germline CDR1 is SGHRS and CDR2 is YFSETQ. The CDR3 here is CASSASGHLYEQYF. CDR3 nucleotide sequence: TGCGCCAGCAGCGCCTCGGGACACCTCTACGAGCAGTACTTC.

This clone was picked up one time. This chain uses TRBV7-7 with TRBJ1-5; 8 bases are shared with TRBD1. Germline values: CDR1 SSHAT, CDR2 FNYEAQ (reference sequence). The junction had 13 bases not matched to a gene; V was cut back by 5 bases and J by 7 bases. The CDR3 is made up of 16 amino acids. Written as DNA, the CDR3 is TGTGCCAGCAGCCTCCGGGAGTCAGGGGGCGAACAGCCCCAGCATTTT. It translates to CASSLRESGGEQPQHF. Based on the CDR3 plus reference TRBV7-7 and TRBJ1-5, the full variable domain is GAGVSQSPRYKVTKRGQDVTLRCDPISSHATLYWYQQALGQGPEFLTYFNYEAQPDKSGLPSDRFSAERPEGSISTLTIQRTEQRDSAMYRCASSLRESGGEQPQHFGDGTRLSIL.

The V and J genes are TRBV7-9 and TRBJ1-5, with D perhaps matching TRBD1 (6 bases). The CDR3 totals 17 residues. The germline CDR1 and CDR2 sequences are SEHNR and FQNEAQ (reference sequence). Between the trimmed V and J ends, which lost 1 base and 2 bases, there was a span of 15 bases. CDR3 DNA: TGTGCCAGCAGCTTAGGGGCAGGGGAAAGTGGCAATCAGCCCCAGCATTTT. Protein: CASSLGAGESGNQPQHF.

Only a few counts were recorded for this clone. The CDR3 DNA reads as TGTGCCAGCAGTGACATGCGGAACACTGAAGCTTTCTTT. It specifies CASSDMRNTEAFF. The V gene is TRBV2, the J gene TRBJ1-1, with no clear D. V was cut by 3 bases and J by 1 base, with 6 bases left in between. This CDR3 contains 13 residues. Germline V gene data show CDR1 as SNHLY and CDR2 as FYNNEI.

The genes are TRBV10-3 and TRBJ2-3, with 9 bases lining up with TRBD2. From germline, CDR1 is ENHRY and CDR2 SYGVKD. The CDR3 is 16 residues long. The trim removed 0 bases at V and 2 bases at J, leaving 3 bases unmatched. Here the CDR3 reads CAISESGGRVTDTQYF. The CDR3 DNA follows: TGTGCCATCAGTGAGTCGGGCGGGAGGGTCACAGATACGCAGTATTTT.

This rearrangement joins TRBV5-1 to TRBJ1-1, with no clear D. The length of the CDR3 is 13 residues. Germline assignment: CDR1 SGHRS and CDR2 YFSETQ. V was shortened by 0 bases and J by 6 bases, with 9 bases between the two germline ends. Written as DNA, the CDR3 is TGCGCCAGCAGCTTGGAGGTCTACGCTGAAGCTTTCTTT. This encodes CASSLEVYAEAFF.

As regards this clone: The sample holds other DNA sequences that translate to the same CDR3. This chain uses TRBV18 with TRBJ1-4; the D is unclear. CDR1 KGHSH and CDR2 LQKENI come from the germline V gene. The CDR3 sequence is 14 residues long. V lost 1 base to trimming and J lost 1 base, with 4 bases between them. The CDR3, as DNA: TGTGCCAGCTCACCACAGGGAACTAATGAAAAACTGTTTTTT. Encoded protein: CASSPQGTNEKLFF.

As to this clone: Other nucleotide sequences in the sample specify the same CDR3. V is TRBV5-1 and J is TRBJ1-4; the match to TRBD1 covers 10 bases. After removal of 4 bases from V and 3 bases from J, the junction contained 3 bases not matched to a gene. Per the germline V gene, CDR1 is SGHRS and CDR2 is YFSETQ. The CDR3 runs 15 residues. CDR3 coding DNA: TGCGCCAGCAGCCCCGGGACAGGGGCTAATGAAAAACTGTTTTTT. Translation: CASSPGTGANEKLFF.

This chain uses TRBV29-1 with TRBJ1-1; 11 bases match TRBD1. V shed 7 bases and J 0 bases; nucleotides not matched to a gene: 1. CDR1 is SQVTM, CDR2 ANQGSEA, per germline. The CDR3 totals 13 residues. Here the CDR3 reads CSGDRGMNTEAFF. CDR3 bases: TGCAGCGGGGACAGGGGGATGAACACTGAAGCTTTCTTT.

J is TRBJ1-1 and V is TRBV28; 8 nucleotides agree with TRBD1. Per germline, CDR1 MDHEN and CDR2 SYDVKM. With 1 base clipped from V and 11 bases from J, the junction kept 15 bases outside the gene matches. This CDR3 has 16 residues. The CDR3: CASSLSSPGGGMLAFF. The DNA for the CDR3 is TGTGCCAGCAGTTTATCGTCCCCAGGGGGCGGAATGCTGGCTTTCTTT.